These 27 T cell receptor beta chains originate from one sample sequenced in a study of blood T cell repertoires in COVID-19. The method was immunoSEQ multiplex PCR; TCRdb's version includes in-frame clones alone and lacks a portion of them. Found here are under 200,000 clones, about 85% of them singletons; the top ten hold around 23%. Sequences were obtained from PBMCs or T cells enriched from blood (not recorded which). Source of these receptors: a middle-aged woman in a cohort exposed to, infected with or recovered from COVID-19 (not recorded which).

This chain connects TRBV5-1 to TRBJ2-2; 8 bases fit TRBD1. Germline values: CDR1 SGHRS, CDR2 YFSETQ. The CDR3 spans 14 residues. V was pared by 3 bases and J by 6 bases, with 4 bases of the junction left unmatched. Here the CDR3 DNA reads TGCGCCAGCAGCTGGACAGGGTCCCCCGGGGAGCTGTTTTTT. It yields the protein CASSWTGSPGELFF.

The genes are TRBV6-1 and TRBJ2-7; D uncertain. Germline V gives CDR1 MNHNS, CDR2 SASEGT. CDR3 length equals 13 residues. V lost 5 bases, J lost 2 bases, and 10 bases lay in between. CDR3 bases: TGTGCCAGCAGTCCCGACTTGACCTACGAGCAGTACTTC. It yields the protein CASSPDLTYEQYF.

This rearrangement joins TRBV10-1 to TRBJ2-2; 12 nucleotides match TRBD2. CDR3 length: 16 amino acids. V was clipped by 5 bases and J by 3 bases; unmatched bases: 4. The germline V gene encodes CDR1 WNHNN and CDR2 SYGVQD (reference sequence). CDR3: CASSSRLAGDTGELFF. The CDR3 DNA is TGCGCCAGCAGTTCGAGACTAGCGGGGGACACCGGGGAGCTGTTTTTT.

The chain joins TRBV7-8 to TRBJ2-7, with D perhaps matching TRBD1 (5 bases). CDR3 length equals 15 residues. Germline loops: CDR1 SGHVS, CDR2 FQNEAQ. The V and J ends lost 5 bases and 0 bases respectively, with 14 bases between them. This CDR3 is CASSGAKDTSYEQYF. In DNA form, the CDR3 reads TGTGCCAGCAGCGGCGCTAAGGACACCTCCTACGAGCAGTACTTC.

The rearrangement uses TRBV28 and TRBJ1-6; TRBD1 matches 7 bases. CDR3 length: 15 amino acids. The V and J ends lost 9 bases and 8 bases, in that order; junction bases with no gene match: 13. The germline CDR1 and CDR2 sequences are MDHEN and SYDVKM. In DNA, the CDR3 is TGTGCCAGTAGTCCTATGACAGGGAAAGATTCACCCCTCCACTTT. As protein: CASSPMTGKDSPLHF.

About this clone: Its ends do not fully match the called genes, so a read error is possible. This chain connects TRBV4-1 to TRBJ2-7; 8 bases are shared with TRBD2. The CDR3 covers 15 residues. Per germline, CDR1 MGHRA and CDR2 YSYEKL. This CDR3 reads CASSQDRRAGTSANF. CDR3 coding DNA: TGCGCCAGCAGCCAAGATCGAAGGGCCGGGACTAGTGCTAACTTC.

The chain employs TRBV9 and TRBJ2-1; 11 bases fit TRBD2. In germline, CDR1 is SGDLS, CDR2 YYNGEE. The CDR3 has 15 residues. V lost 1 base and J lost 7; bases outside the gene matches: 4. The CDR3 sequence is CASSVFSGRGNEQFF. CDR3 nucleotide sequence: TGTGCCAGCAGCGTATTTAGCGGGAGGGGAAATGAGCAGTTCTTC.

V usage is TRBV5-5 and J usage is TRBJ2-5; D may be TRBD1 (6 bases). The V end lost 4 bases, the J end lost 4 bases, and 14 bases lay between the germline ends. CDR1 and CDR2 (germline): SGHKS, YYEKEE (reference sequence). The CDR3 extends over 14 amino acids. The CDR3, as DNA: TGTGCCAGCAGCCCCCCCAGGGGTCGAGAGACCCAGTACTTC. It specifies CASSPPRGRETQYF.

This clone occurred a few times. Distinct nucleotide sequences in the sample also encode this CDR3. The chain uses TRBV6-5 and TRBJ2-1, with TRBD2 matching over 7 bases. The CDR3 has 13 residues. Trimming at V came to 2 bases and at J to 6 bases, leaving 1 base not matched to a gene. Germline CDR1 reads MNHEY; CDR2 reads SVGAGI. Written as DNA, the CDR3 is TGTGCCAGCAGTTACGGCGGGAGCAATGAGCAGTTCTTC. Translation gives CASSYGGSNEQFF.

The chain recombines TRBV13 with TRBJ2-7, with a weak D call TRBD1 (7 bases). Trimming stripped 5 bases from V and 3 bases from J, with 17 bases between. Germline V gives CDR1 PRHDT, CDR2 FYEKMQ (reference sequence). The CDR3 sequence is 15 residues long. This chain's CDR3 is CASSRTTGRIYEQYF. CDR3 coding DNA: TGTGCCAGCAGCCGGACGACAGGGAGGATCTACGAGCAGTACTTC.

This chain uses TRBV28 with TRBJ2-5; 8 bases align to TRBD2. Germline assignment: CDR1 MDHEN and CDR2 SYDVKM. V shed 8 bases, J shed 4 bases, and the junction held 9 bases outside the gene matches. CDR3 length: 14 residues. CDR3 in amino acids: CASGTWLAGETQYF. The CDR3 bases are TGTGCCAGCGGGACGTGGCTAGCGGGAGAGACCCAGTACTTC.

V usage is TRBV2 and J usage is TRBJ2-3, with TRBD1 matching 11 bases. V trimming: 6 bases; J trimming: 2 bases; junction bases outside the gene matches: 7. Germline V gene sequence: CDR1 SNHLY, CDR2 FYNNEI. The CDR3 totals 16 residues. As DNA, the CDR3 is TGTGCCAGCAGCTGGGACAGGGGGTCTCCCACAGATACGCAGTATTTT. It encodes CASSWDRGSPTDTQYF.

V is TRBV15 and J is TRBJ1-4; tentatively, D is TRBD1 (6 bases). Trimming left V 4 bases short and J 2 bases short, with 20 bases between. CDR1 and CDR2 from the germline V gene are LNHNV and YYDKDF (reference sequence). The length of the CDR3 is 18 residues. As DNA, the CDR3 is TGTGCCACCAGCACAGACTCAGGGGTCTGGAACACTAATGAAAAACTGTTTTTT. It translates to CATSTDSGVWNTNEKLFF.

For this clone: Other DNA sequences in this specimen translate into the identical CDR3. The genes are TRBV5-1 and TRBJ2-7, with TRBD2 as a possible D gene (6 bases). The germline V gene encodes CDR1 SGHRS and CDR2 YFSETQ. V dropped 0 bases and J dropped 3 bases, with 10 bases sitting between them. The CDR3 loop spans 14 amino acids. The CDR3: CASSLEGGVYEQYF. CDR3 in DNA: TGCGCCAGCAGCTTGGAGGGAGGTGTCTACGAGCAGTACTTC.

V gene TRBV27 combines with J gene TRBJ2-7; D ambiguous. Trimming cost V 1 base and J 2 bases, with 9 bases left between them. This CDR3 is built from 14 residues. Per the germline V gene, CDR1 is MNHEY and CDR2 is SMNVEV (reference sequence). The CDR3 DNA reads TGTGCCAGCAGTTTATTGGGCAGGACCTACGAGCAGTACTTC. Its translation is CASSLLGRTYEQYF.

The genes are TRBV5-1 and TRBJ2-7; the match to TRBD2 covers 8 bases. V shed 7 bases and J 2 bases; nucleotides not matched to a gene: 8. The CDR3 totals 14 residues. Germline assignment: CDR1 SGHRS and CDR2 YFSETQ. The CDR3 DNA is TGCGCCAGCGGGCCCCGGACTAGCACCTACGAGCAGTACTTC. Translation: CASGPRTSTYEQYF. Full variable domain (remainder filled in from reference TRBV5-1 and TRBJ2-7): KAGVTQTPRYLIKTRGQQVTLSCSPISGHRSVSWYQQTPGQGLQFLFEYFSETQRNKGNFPGRFSGRQFSNSRSEMNVSTLELGDSALYLCASGPRTSTYEQYFGPGTRLTVT.

This chain connects TRBV2 to TRBJ2-1, with D maybe TRBD2 (6 bases). The CDR3 loop spans 13 amino acids. CDR1 and CDR2 from the germline V gene are SNHLY and FYNNEI. Trimming shortened V by 8 bases and J by 8 bases, and 16 bases separated the two germline ends. CDR3 loop: CASDGGTGDEQFF. The DNA for the CDR3 is TGTGCCAGCGATGGAGGGACGGGCGATGAGCAGTTCTTC.

V usage is TRBV27 and J usage is TRBJ1-2, with unresolved D. This CDR3 comprises 15 residues. Trimming took 7 bases from V and 4 from J, leaving 19 bases between them. Germline-derived CDR1 and CDR2 are MNHEY and SMNVEV (reference sequence). DNA for the CDR3: TGTGCCAGCAAAACGGGGATTGAAGGGTTCTATGGCTACACCTTC. This encodes CASKTGIEGFYGYTF.

For this clone: The sample has other DNA sequences that encode this CDR3 too. The rearrangement joins TRBV19 to TRBJ2-7; 8 bases agree with TRBD1. Trimming at V came to 3 bases and at J to 3 bases, leaving 1 base not matched to a gene. Germline values: CDR1 LNHDA, CDR2 SQIVND (reference sequence). The CDR3 contains 13 residues. The CDR3: CASSIGQGYEQYF. In DNA, the CDR3 is TGTGCCAGTAGTATCGGACAGGGCTACGAGCAGTACTTC.

V is TRBV4-1 and J is TRBJ1-1; 8 bases are a match to TRBD1. Trimming cost V 3 bases and J 1 base; bases outside gene matches: 4. Looked up from germline, CDR1 is MGHRA and CDR2 is YSYEKL. The CDR3 runs 15 residues. The CDR3 sequence is CASSHAGQGNTEAFF. The CDR3 coding sequence is TGCGCCAGCAGCCATGCAGGACAGGGGAACACTGAAGCTTTCTTT.

The chain joins TRBV19 to TRBJ2-1, with D possibly matching TRBD2 (6 bases). The germline V and J ends were trimmed by 4 bases and 3 bases, with 13 bases remaining between them. There are 15 residues in the CDR3. Germline assignment: CDR1 LNHDA and CDR2 SQIVND (reference sequence). The CDR3 DNA follows: TGTGCCAGTAGTAAGACGGAGGGGCTCTACAATGAGCAGTTCTTC. Its protein is CASSKTEGLYNEQFF.

The chain is built from TRBV19 and TRBJ1-1; 8 bases fit TRBD1. The J segment lost 4 bases and the V segment lost 4 bases, leaving 5 bases of the junction unmatched. The CDR3 totals 14 residues. Germline V gives CDR1 LNHDA, CDR2 SQIVND (reference sequence). The CDR3 loop reads CASSTGQGSTEAFF. The CDR3 DNA reads as TGTGCCAGTAGTACCGGACAGGGAAGCACTGAAGCTTTCTTT.

The chain carries TRBV5-4 and TRBJ1-1, with no clear D. V dropped 4 bases and J dropped 1 base, with 8 bases sitting between them. Germline CDR1 SGHNT, CDR2 YYREEE (reference sequence). The CDR3 consists of 13 residues. The CDR3 DNA follows: TGTGCCAGCAGCGTACAGAAGAACACTGAAGCTTTCTTT. Translated: CASSVQKNTEAFF.

In DNA, the CDR3 is TGTGCCACCAAGACAGGGATCGTGCGGGGCACTGAAGCTTTCTTT. This codes for CATKTGIVRGTEAFF. The V and J genes are TRBV6-5 and TRBJ1-1; TRBD1 aligns across 7 bases. Germline assignment: CDR1 MNHEY and CDR2 SVGAGI. The CDR3 is 15 amino acids. V shed 10 bases, J shed 4 bases, and the junction held 15 bases outside the gene matches.

The J gene is TRBJ2-5, the V gene TRBV19; TRBD2 aligns across 7 bases. Germline values: CDR1 LNHDA, CDR2 SQIVND (reference sequence). V was pared by 5 bases and J by 7 bases, with 7 bases of the junction left unmatched. The CDR3 runs 13 residues. The CDR3 DNA is TGTGCCAGTAGTCGGGACTATCAGGGGACCCAGTACTTC. It specifies CASSRDYQGTQYF.

This chain links TRBV12-1 with TRBJ1-6; no check of the table's D call, TRBD1, against the DNA was made. TRBV12-1 represents a pseudogene. The length of the CDR3 is 17 residues. CDR3 protein: CASSFGDRGSYNSPLHF. The CDR3, as DNA: TGTGCCAGCAGCTTTGGGGACAGGGGCTCCTATAATTCACCCCTCCACTTT.

V gene TRBV10-3 combines with J gene TRBJ1-6; D is perhaps TRBD1 (6 bases). Germline V lookup: CDR1 ENHRY, CDR2 SYGVKD. The CDR3 loop spans 15 amino acids. V lost 7 bases and J 4 bases, leaving 14 bases between the germline ends. This CDR3 reads CAIKSAGQYNSPLHF. In DNA form, the CDR3 reads TGTGCCATCAAATCAGCCGGACAGTATAATTCACCCCTCCACTTT.